Reported below is one T cell receptor (beta chain). Its target is not known. This record comes from a study of cytomegalovirus exposure and HLA in healthy donors. Whole-study findings and limits: As was reported, the HLA-A and HLA-B alleles of most subjects were accurately predicted from TCR beta sequences.

The CDR3 spans 14 residues. The germline CDR1 and CDR2 sequences are GTSNPN and SVGIG (reference sequence). Primers for the PCR totalled 60 Vbeta and 13 Jbeta. Per the original methods: Approximately 11 million of 80 million to 85 million unique TCR beta chains were shared, per a later count. Clones were read by immunoSEQ multiplex PCR, and TCRdb kept only the in-frame ones, dropping some. V and J calls and clone size are copied from that table; D and trimming were computed from the DNA. Counted here are some 220,000 clones, roughly 78% occurring once; the ten biggest clones make up less than 0.6%. What was sequenced was PBMCs. The sequence was collected from a boy aged 5-17 years in good health and CMV-seronegative. The rearrangement uses TRBV30 and TRBJ2-5, with 10 bases lining up with TRBD1. The J call is in doubt because the DNA end fits TRBJ2-7 better. CDR3 nucleotides: TGTGCCTGGAGTCCCGGGACAGGGGACTCCGAGCAGTACTTC. It specifies CAWSPGTGDSEQYF.